The 17 T cell receptor beta chains in this list originate from one sample, sequenced in a study of cytomegalovirus exposure and HLA in healthy donors. PCR amplification relied on 60 Vbeta primers (plus 13 Jbeta primers). Only in-frame clones appear in the TCRdb table, and some are missing; sequencing was by immunoSEQ multiplex PCR. The sample holds 150,000 to 200,000 clones; more than 70% are singletons and the top ten take about 3.1%. Sequencing input: PBMCs. All receptors come from a male donor in good health and CMV-seronegative.

The chain links TRBV7-9 to TRBJ2-4; D remains unclear. The germline V and J ends were trimmed by 4 bases and 12 bases, with 19 bases remaining between them. The germline CDR1 and CDR2 sequences are SEHNR and FQNEAQ (reference sequence). CDR3 length: 14 residues. CDR3 nucleotide sequence: TGTGCCAGCAGCTCCCAAGACACTCTTTCGGCTCAGTACTTC. It encodes CASSSQDTLSAQYF.

This rearrangement joins TRBV5-1 to TRBJ1-1; no clear D. V gave up 4 bases and J gave up 0 bases, with 13 bases separating them. Per germline, CDR1 SGHRS and CDR2 YFSETQ. The CDR3 extends over 15 amino acids. CDR3 sequence reads: CASSPNSEVNTEAFF. CDR3 nucleotides: TGCGCCAGCAGCCCCAACTCGGAGGTGAACACTGAAGCTTTCTTT.

This clone was counted a single time. The chain recombines TRBV28 with TRBJ2-7, with a tentative D call TRBD1 (6 bases). There are 14 residues in the CDR3. CDR1 and CDR2 from the germline V gene are MDHEN and SYDVKM. Trimming pared 6 bases from V and 12 bases from J, leaving 24 bases between. CDR3 in amino acids: CASSLTPSFDRRYF. For the CDR3, the DNA is TGTGCCAGCAGCCTCACTCCATCTTTTGACAGGAGGTACTTC.

V gene TRBV5-1 combines with J gene TRBJ2-1, with 8 bases identical to TRBD2. Germline CDR1 SGHRS, CDR2 YFSETQ. CDR3 size: 15 residues. J gave up 8 bases and V 3 bases, and 10 bases lay outside the gene matches. The CDR3 loop is CASSSIPGGPYEQFF. The DNA of the CDR3 is TGCGCCAGCAGCTCCATTCCGGGAGGGCCATATGAGCAGTTCTTC.

In this sample, this clone turned up a few times. The rearrangement links TRBV11-1 to TRBJ2-7; D gene uncertain. Germline CDR1 and CDR2: SGHAT and FQDESV (reference sequence). With 4 bases removed from V and 1 base from J, the gap between germline ends came to 11 bases. This CDR3 contains 14 residues. CDR3 sequence: CASSSFVESYEQYF. The CDR3 nucleotides are TGTGCCAGCAGCTCCTTCGTGGAGTCCTACGAGCAGTACTTC.

The J gene is TRBJ2-1, the V gene TRBV5-1; 8 positions match TRBD1. Germline CDR1 reads SGHRS; CDR2 reads YFSETQ. With 0 bases clipped from V and 7 bases from J, the junction kept 6 bases outside the gene matches. CDR3 length: 15 residues. Written as DNA, the CDR3 is TGCGCCAGCAGCTTGGCGGGGGACAGGCCTAATGAGCAGTTCTTC. Translated: CASSLAGDRPNEQFF.

V is TRBV27 and J is TRBJ1-6; 8 nucleotides match TRBD1. With 3 bases clipped from V and 2 bases from J, the junction kept 3 bases outside the gene matches. The CDR3 spans 16 residues. The germline CDR1 and CDR2 sequences are MNHEY and SMNVEV (reference sequence). CDR3: CASSLTGVTYNSPLHF. DNA of the CDR3: TGTGCCAGCAGTTTGACAGGGGTTACCTATAATTCACCCCTCCACTTT.

The chain employs TRBV5-1 and TRBJ1-2; D is undetermined. The CDR3 covers 13 residues. Trimming removed 0 bases at V and 6 bases at J, with 9 bases between. Germline V gene data show CDR1 as SGHRS and CDR2 as YFSETQ. The CDR3 loop is CASSLGHEHGYTF. The CDR3 bases are TGCGCCAGCAGCTTGGGGCACGAACATGGCTACACCTTC.

The CDR3, as DNA: TGTGCCAGCAGCTCGCGGGATACGCAGTATTTT. Protein product: CASSSRDTQYF. The chain links TRBV11-3 to TRBJ2-3, with no clear D. Trimming removed 4 bases at V and 6 bases at J, with 5 bases between. Germline loops: CDR1 SGHNT, CDR2 YENEEA. This CDR3 has 11 residues.

The DNA of the CDR3 is TGTGCCAGCAGTTTCCCCCCTAGCGGGAGTTATGTGGGTGAGCAGTTCTTC. The encoded protein is CASSFPPSGSYVGEQFF. This chain links TRBV28 with TRBJ2-1; 10 bases line up with TRBD2. Germline CDR1 is MDHEN and CDR2 is SYDVKM. With V trimmed by 3 bases and J by 9 bases, 14 bases remained unmatched. This CDR3 is 17 amino acids long.

Remarks on this clone: At the DNA level, this CDR3 is encoded by other sequences in the same sample as well. The chain recombines TRBV27 with TRBJ2-5, with D possibly matching TRBD1 (6 bases). V lost 4 bases and J 1 base, leaving 10 bases between the germline ends. CDR1 is MNHEY, CDR2 SMNVEV, per germline (reference sequence). The CDR3 is made up of 14 amino acids. CDR3 nucleotides: TGTGCCAGCAGTTCCAGGGGTCCCCAAGAGACCCAGTACTTC. Its protein is CASSSRGPQETQYF.

V and J are TRBV6-6 and TRBJ1-2; the D is unclear. CDR3 length: 15 residues. Trimming stripped 5 bases from V and 5 bases from J, with 18 bases between. The germline gives CDR1 MNHNY, CDR2 SVGAGI (reference sequence). CDR3: CASSASRSATYGYTF. Here the CDR3 DNA reads TGTGCCAGCAGTGCCTCGCGGTCGGCCACTTATGGCTACACCTTC.

The chain combines TRBV5-1 with TRBJ1-4; 8 nucleotides agree with TRBD1. The CDR3 loop spans 15 amino acids. V gave up 5 bases and J gave up 7 bases; unmatched junction bases: 10. Germline assignment: CDR1 SGHRS and CDR2 YFSETQ. The CDR3 loop reads CASRTGQGGGEKLFF. CDR3 DNA sequence: TGCGCCAGCAGAACCGGACAGGGCGGGGGTGAAAAACTGTTTTTT.

J is TRBJ1-2 and V is TRBV5-1, with 7 positions matching TRBD1. The CDR3 runs 14 residues. From germline, CDR1 is SGHRS and CDR2 YFSETQ. V shed 0 bases and J 4 bases; nucleotides not matched to a gene: 3. The CDR3 protein is CASSLVQGTYGYTF. The CDR3 DNA is TGCGCCAGCAGCTTGGTACAGGGGACCTATGGCTACACCTTC. The full variable domain, in which reference TRBV5-1 and TRBJ1-2 provide the parts outside the CDR3, is KAGVTQTPRYLIKTRGQQVTLSCSPISGHRSVSWYQQTPGQGLQFLFEYFSETQRNKGNFPGRFSGRQFSNSRSEMNVSTLELGDSALYLCASSLVQGTYGYTFGSGTRLTVV.

The chain links TRBV7-3 to TRBJ1-1, with D hard to call. The CDR3 spans 13 residues. V lost 3 bases to trimming and J lost 4 bases, with 9 bases between them. The germline V gene has CDR1 SGHTA and CDR2 FQGTGA. DNA of the CDR3: TGTGCCAGCAGCTTTACACAGACCACTGAAGCTTTCTTT. Its protein is CASSFTQTTEAFF. Drawing the rest from reference TRBV7-3 and TRBJ1-1, the complete variable domain is GAGVSQTPSNKVTEKGKYVELRCDPISGHTALYWYRQSLGQGPEFLIYFQGTGAADDSGLPNDRFFAVRPEGSVSTLKIQRTERGDSAVYLCASSFTQTTEAFFGQGTRLTVV.

This chain joins TRBV4-2 and TRBJ2-3, with TRBD2 matching over 9 bases. This CDR3 region has 16 residues. The V gene end was trimmed by 0 bases and the J gene end by 4 bases; junction bases not matched to a gene: 5. Germline values: CDR1 LGHNA, CDR2 YNFKEQ. The CDR3 nucleotides are TGTGCCAGCAGCCAAGATGCGGGGGGGAGTCCAGATACGCAGTATTTT. It translates to CASSQDAGGSPDTQYF.

V gene TRBV13 combines with J gene TRBJ2-2; 9 nucleotides match TRBD1. Looked up from germline, CDR1 is PRHDT and CDR2 is FYEKMQ (reference sequence). The CDR3 has 15 residues. After removal of 5 bases from V and 5 bases from J, the junction contained 6 bases not matched to a gene. The chain's CDR3 is CASSPRDRGTGELFF. The CDR3 nucleotides read TGTGCCAGCAGCCCCCGAGACAGGGGGACCGGGGAGCTGTTTTTT.